The 32 T cell receptor beta chains listed next were all sequenced from one sample in a study of blood T cell repertoires in COVID-19. The repertoire was sequenced with immunoSEQ multiplex PCR; TCRdb's copy has only in-frame clones and lacks some. The sample yields roughly 280,000 clones, around 87% seen once. Sequencing input: peripheral blood. The source of these receptors is a man between 18 and 35 years old with active or convalescent COVID-19.

The chain combines TRBV3-1 (or the pseudogene TRBV3-2) with TRBJ2-2, with D unclear. V lost 0 bases, J lost 5 bases, and 4 bases lay in between. Looked up from germline, CDR1 is LGHDT and CDR2 is YNNKEL (reference sequence). The CDR3 has 13 residues. CDR3 region: CASSQDLTGELFF. The CDR3 nucleotides read TGTGCCAGCAGCCAAGACCTTACCGGGGAGCTGTTTTTT.

The genes are TRBV5-6 and TRBJ2-7, with 7 bases lining up with TRBD1. This CDR3 region has 14 residues. Trimming cost V 5 bases and J 3 bases; bases outside gene matches: 8. Germline V gives CDR1 SGHDT, CDR2 YYEEEE. In nucleotides, the CDR3 is TGTGCCAGCAGAATCGGGACAGCCCTCTACGAGCAGTACTTC. It is translated as CASRIGTALYEQYF.

This chain links TRBV27 with TRBJ1-3, with no clear D. V dropped 6 bases and J dropped 0 bases, with 9 bases sitting between them. Germline assignment: CDR1 MNHEY and CDR2 SMNVEV (reference sequence). The CDR3 has 14 amino acids. The CDR3 sequence is CASRNGVSGNTIYF. As DNA, the CDR3 is TGTGCCAGCAGGAACGGAGTCTCTGGAAACACCATATATTTT.

The genes are TRBV18 and TRBJ1-2; no firm D call. The CDR3 has 14 amino acids. The V gene's germline CDR1 is KGHSH and CDR2 LQKENI. V was pared by 0 bases and J by 4 bases, with 9 bases between. In nucleotides, the CDR3 is TGTGCCAGCTCACCACCGTCGAGGTCCTATGGCTACACCTTC. It yields the protein CASSPPSRSYGYTF.

The CDR3: CATSDGGHQDGYTF. The CDR3 coding sequence is TGTGCCACCAGTGATGGGGGACACCAGGACGGCTACACCTTC. The chain couples TRBV24-1 to TRBJ1-2; tentatively, D is TRBD1 (6 bases). Between the trimmed V and J ends, which lost 3 bases and 8 bases, there was a span of 15 bases. This CDR3 comprises 14 residues. Germline V gene data show CDR1 as KGHDR and CDR2 as SFDVKD.

The chain carries TRBV19 and TRBJ1-2; TRBD1 aligns across 7 bases. CDR1 is LNHDA and CDR2 is SQIVND in the germline V gene (reference sequence). This CDR3 has 14 residues. Trimming cost V 5 bases and J 4 bases; bases outside gene matches: 7. As DNA, the CDR3 is TGTGCCAGTAGTGCTTCCGGGACAGTCTATGGCTACACCTTC. Amino acid sequence: CASSASGTVYGYTF.

The rearrangement links TRBV20-1 to TRBJ2-3, with TRBD2 as a possible D gene (5 bases). Trimming pared 6 bases from V and 8 bases from J, leaving 12 bases between. Germline CDR1 is DFQATT and CDR2 is SNEGSKA (reference sequence). This CDR3 is built from 11 residues. CDR3 protein: CSAPVGGTQYF. CDR3 coding DNA: TGCAGTGCCCCGGTAGGAGGTACGCAGTATTTT.

The chain links TRBV2 to TRBJ2-6, with D perhaps TRBD1 (5 bases). Germline V gene data show CDR1 as SNHLY and CDR2 as FYNNEI. Trimming pared 7 bases from V and 1 base from J, leaving 17 bases between. The CDR3 is made up of 17 amino acids. The CDR3 sequence: CASNPPGSQSGANVLTF. CDR3 nucleotide sequence: TGTGCCAGCAATCCCCCAGGGTCCCAATCTGGGGCCAACGTCCTGACTTTC.

This clone has just one count. The chain links TRBV11-1 to TRBJ1-6, with no clear D. This CDR3 spans 16 amino acids. Deletions cut 1 base from V and 0 bases from J, with 7 bases between. CDR1 is SGHAT and CDR2 is FQDESV in the germline V gene (reference sequence). The CDR3 spells CASSLDVSSYNSPLHF. In DNA form, the CDR3 reads TGTGCCAGCAGCTTAGATGTGAGCTCCTATAATTCACCCCTCCACTTT. Full variable domain (outside the CDR3, taken from reference TRBV11-1 and TRBJ1-6): EAEVAQSPRYKITEKSQAVAFWCDPISGHATLYWYRQILGQGPELLVQFQDESVVDDSQLPKDRFSAERLKGVDSTLKIQPAELGDSAMYLCASSLDVSSYNSPLHFGNGTRLTVT.

This chain links TRBV12-5 with TRBJ1-5; 11 bases map to TRBD1. Germline V gene sequence: CDR1 LGHNT, CDR2 FRNRAP. This CDR3 has 16 residues. Germline trimming cut 5 bases from V and 5 bases from J; bases unmatched to any gene: 8. CDR3: CASGRSGTGGYQPQHF. Here the CDR3 DNA reads TGTGCTAGTGGTCGATCTGGGACAGGGGGATATCAGCCCCAGCATTTT.

The rearrangement joins TRBV3-1 (or the pseudogene TRBV3-2) to TRBJ1-4; D gene ambiguous. Trimming pared 1 base from V and 3 bases from J, leaving 18 bases between. Germline V lookup: CDR1 LGHDT, CDR2 YNNKEL (reference sequence). The CDR3 is 18 residues long. CDR3: CASSQGVAGGPSNEKLFF. CDR3 DNA: TGTGCCAGCAGCCAAGGAGTTGCTGGAGGGCCGTCTAATGAAAAACTGTTTTTT.

V is TRBV7-8 and J is TRBJ1-5; D call uncertain. V was pared by 1 base and J by 0 bases, with 7 bases between. This CDR3 comprises 15 residues. Germline CDR1 SGHVS, CDR2 FQNEAQ. CDR3 loop: CASSLGALSNQPQHF. CDR3 nucleotide sequence: TGTGCCAGCAGCTTAGGAGCTCTTAGCAATCAGCCCCAGCATTTT. The full variable domain, its missing parts supplied by reference TRBV7-8 and TRBJ1-5, is GAGVSQSPRYKVAKRGQDVALRCDPISGHVSLFWYQQALGQGPEFLTYFQNEAQLDKSGLPSDRFFAERPEGSVSTLKIQRTQQEDSAVYLCASSLGALSNQPQHFGDGTRLSIL.

The rearrangement uses TRBV6-5 and TRBJ1-3; perhaps TRBD1 as D (5 bases). The germline V gene encodes CDR1 MNHEY and CDR2 SVGAGI. The CDR3 runs 15 residues. V was clipped by 2 bases and J by 1 base, with 9 bases between them. This chain's CDR3 is CASSYAQGSGNTIYF. The DNA of the CDR3 is TGTGCCAGCAGTTACGCCCAGGGTTCTGGAAACACCATATATTTT.

The V gene is TRBV5-4, the J gene TRBJ2-3, with a weak D call TRBD2 (5 bases). Germline values: CDR1 SGHNT, CDR2 YYREEE (reference sequence). The CDR3 has 14 amino acids. Trimming left V 4 bases short and J 8 bases short, with 17 bases between. The CDR3 DNA reads TGTGCCAGCAGCAGCAGCGGAACTTGGGTTACGCAGTATTTT. Amino acids: CASSSSGTWVTQYF.

The rearrangement uses TRBV7-3 and TRBJ2-3; 9 bases are a match to TRBD2. The CDR3 covers 16 residues. Germline V gene sequence: CDR1 SGHTA, CDR2 FQGTGA. The J segment lost 5 bases and the V segment lost 5 bases, leaving 11 bases of the junction unmatched. The CDR3 DNA is TGTGCCAGCAGCCTAAACCCGGGACTAGCAGGAGATACGCAGTATTTT. Encoded protein: CASSLNPGLAGDTQYF.

This clone was observed a few times. This chain connects TRBV6-6 to TRBJ2-7, with 7 bases matching TRBD2. The CDR3 covers 14 residues. J gave up 2 bases and V 5 bases, and 6 bases lay outside the gene matches. The germline gives CDR1 MNHNY, CDR2 SVGAGI (reference sequence). CDR3 sequence: CASSTTSAPYEQYF. The CDR3 DNA reads as TGTGCCAGCAGTACCACTAGCGCACCCTACGAGCAGTACTTC.

This chain connects TRBV7-9 to TRBJ1-2; the D gene is possibly TRBD1 (5 bases). Germline-derived CDR1 and CDR2 are SEHNR and FQNEAQ (reference sequence). V shed 6 bases and J shed 8 bases, with 19 bases lying between them. The CDR3 is 14 amino acids. CDR3: CASSPSPVAGGYTF. The CDR3, as DNA: TGTGCCAGCAGTCCCTCGCCCGTTGCAGGGGGCTACACCTTC.

The V and J genes are TRBV19 and TRBJ2-1, with 8 bases identical to TRBD2. CDR1 is LNHDA and CDR2 is SQIVND in the germline V gene (reference sequence). V lost 4 bases, J lost 4 bases, and 6 bases stayed unmatched. The CDR3 sequence is 15 residues long. The CDR3: CASSTPSGSYNEQFF. The CDR3 coding sequence is TGTGCCAGTAGTACTCCTAGCGGGTCTTACAATGAGCAGTTCTTC.

The rearrangement joins TRBV4-2 to TRBJ1-2; 7 bases agree with TRBD1. Trimming removed 0 bases from V and 1 base from J; junction bases left unmatched: 14. The CDR3 loop spans 19 amino acids. Germline CDR1 and CDR2: LGHNA and YNFKEQ. The CDR3 DNA reads as TGTGCCAGCAGCCAAGAGCTGCCCGGAGGGGCAGGGGGTAACTATGGCTACACCTTC. This translates into CASSQELPGGAGGNYGYTF.

This clone occurred once. V and J are TRBV24-1 and TRBJ2-7; tentatively, D is TRBD1 (6 bases). The CDR3 length is 14 residues. V lost 5 bases and J lost 5, with 15 bases in between. Germline CDR1 reads KGHDR; CDR2 reads SFDVKD. The CDR3 is CATSAAQGRNEQYF. CDR3 in DNA: TGTGCCACCAGTGCCGCCCAGGGGAGAAACGAGCAGTACTTC.

This clone has only one observation. The rearrangement joins TRBV28 to TRBJ1-3, with TRBD1 matching over 7 bases. The V and J ends lost 4 bases and 4 bases, in that order; junction bases with no gene match: 7. CDR1 MDHEN and CDR2 SYDVKM come from the germline V gene. This CDR3 is 15 amino acids long. The CDR3 sequence is CASSSWGQPGNTIYF. The CDR3 DNA reads TGTGCCAGCAGTTCTTGGGGACAGCCCGGAAACACCATATATTTT.

The chain employs TRBV10-3 and TRBJ2-2; TRBD1 matches 8 bases. The V segment lost 8 bases and the J segment 6 bases; nucleotides outside the gene matches: 8. Germline values: CDR1 ENHRY, CDR2 SYGVKD. The CDR3 totals 14 residues. CDR3 DNA: TGTGCCATCGGGACCTTACAGGGGGCCGGGGAGCTGTTTTTT. Translated: CAIGTLQGAGELFF.

This sequence joins TRBV2 and TRBJ1-1; D gene uncertain. The ends were cut back, 6 bases at V and 7 bases at J, with 9 bases in the middle. CDR1 and CDR2 (germline): SNHLY, FYNNEI. The CDR3 spans 11 residues. The CDR3 reads CASSKRNEAFF. The CDR3 DNA is TGTGCCAGCAGCAAGCGGAATGAAGCTTTCTTT.

The V and J genes are TRBV2 and TRBJ1-4, with D hard to call. Per germline, CDR1 SNHLY and CDR2 FYNNEI. Trimming removed 4 bases from V and 8 bases from J, with 8 bases in between. The CDR3 is 12 amino acids. This CDR3 reads CASSGHSEKLFF. DNA for the CDR3: TGTGCCAGCAGTGGTCACTCGGAAAAACTGTTTTTT. The whole variable domain, remainder taken from reference TRBV2 and TRBJ1-4, is EPEVTQTPSHQVTQMGQEVILRCVPISNHLYFYWYRQILGQKVEFLVSFYNNEISEKSEIFDDQFSVERPDGSNFTLKIRSTKLEDSAMYFCASSGHSEKLFFGSGTQLSVL.

A single count supports this clone. V gene TRBV6-6 combines with J gene TRBJ2-7, with D maybe TRBD2 (5 bases). Germline-derived CDR1 and CDR2 are MNHNY and SVGAGI (reference sequence). The CDR3 has 12 amino acids. The ends were cut back, 3 bases at V and 4 bases at J, with 7 bases in the middle. The CDR3 DNA reads TGTGCCAGCAGTTATCGGGGTTACGAGCAGTACTTC. It translates to CASSYRGYEQYF.

This sequence joins TRBV9 and TRBJ2-7, with 11 positions matching TRBD1. The CDR3 contains 16 residues. Trimming took 4 bases from V and 4 from J; bases not matched to a gene: 10. CDR1 is SGDLS and CDR2 is YYNGEE in the germline V gene. Here the CDR3 DNA reads TGTGCCAGCAGCTCGCGAGGACAGGGGGCGCGTTACGAGCAGTACTTC. Translated: CASSSRGQGARYEQYF.

V is TRBV27 and J is TRBJ1-6; D gene uncertain. Trimming pared 11 bases from V and 7 bases from J, leaving 21 bases between. Germline lookup yields CDR1 MNHEY and CDR2 SMNVEV (reference sequence). This CDR3 comprises 15 residues. CDR3 bases: TGTGCCCACCTAGGAGATCCACCATCAAATTCACCCCTCCACTTT. This translates into CAHLGDPPSNSPLHF.

The chain is built from TRBV9 and TRBJ2-2; a possible D gene is TRBD2 (5 bases). From germline, CDR1 is SGDLS and CDR2 YYNGEE. CDR3 length: 14 residues. Trimming removed 7 bases from V and 2 bases from J, with 12 bases in between. The CDR3 region is CASHPEGNTGELFF. Written as DNA, the CDR3 is TGTGCCAGCCATCCCGAGGGCAACACCGGGGAGCTGTTTTTT.

This clone was recorded at least ten times. The chain links TRBV10-3 to TRBJ2-3; 7 bases map to TRBD1. V gave up 3 bases and J gave up 5 bases; unmatched junction bases: 8. The germline CDR1 and CDR2 sequences are ENHRY and SYGVKD. CDR3 size: 15 residues. The CDR3 region is CAISESRGPGDTQYF. In DNA, the CDR3 is TGTGCCATCAGTGAATCAAGGGGGCCGGGAGATACGCAGTATTTT.

This chain connects TRBV5-1 to TRBJ2-1; 7 bases fit TRBD1. V trimming: 2 bases; J trimming: 7 bases; junction bases outside the gene matches: 6. The CDR3 contains 14 residues. Germline V gene lookup returns CDR1 SGHRS and CDR2 YFSETQ. The CDR3 sequence is CASSLGQVGNEQFF. CDR3 in DNA: TGCGCCAGCAGCTTAGGACAGGTTGGAAATGAGCAGTTCTTC.

V and J are TRBV2 and TRBJ2-5; 7 bases are shared with TRBD1. V lost 3 bases to trimming and J lost 6 bases; unmatched junction nucleotides: 7. Germline V gene sequence: CDR1 SNHLY, CDR2 FYNNEI. This CDR3 is 14 amino acids long. The DNA of the CDR3 is TGTGCCAGCAGTGATATGGGTAGGGGGCAGACCCAGTACTTC. It translates to CASSDMGRGQTQYF.

This chain joins TRBV27 and TRBJ1-3; D is undetermined. The CDR3 has 14 residues. Trimming took 4 bases from V and 0 from J, leaving 7 bases between them. Germline V CDR1 and CDR2: MNHEY, SMNVEV (reference sequence). Here the CDR3 DNA reads TGTGCCAGCAGTTCATTGAGCTCTGGAAACACCATATATTTT. Protein: CASSSLSSGNTIYF.